The 7 T cell receptor beta chains in this list originate from one sample, sequenced in a study of cytomegalovirus exposure and HLA in healthy donors. The study ran its PCR with 60 Vbeta and 13 Jbeta primers. Clones were read by immunoSEQ multiplex PCR, and TCRdb kept only the in-frame ones, dropping some. The data contain 150,000 to 200,000 clones, 71% of them singletons. The sample consisted of PBMCs. The receptor source for this set is a woman aged 25 to 39 in good health and CMV-seronegative.

The table lists this clone with a count of one. This sequence joins TRBV18 and TRBJ1-5, with D possibly matching TRBD1 (6 bases). The V gene's germline CDR1 is KGHSH and CDR2 LQKENI. V was pared by 4 bases and J by 3 bases, with 10 bases between. CDR3 length: 14 residues. The CDR3 here is CASSQTGLNQPQHF. CDR3 coding DNA: TGTGCCAGCTCACAGACAGGACTCAATCAGCCCCAGCATTTT.

The chain joins TRBV5-1 to TRBJ2-1; D unresolved. The CDR3 length is 14 residues. Germline CDR1 and CDR2: SGHRS and YFSETQ. The ends were cut back, 0 bases at V and 5 bases at J, with 9 bases in the middle. CDR3 residues: CASSLVVEDNEQFF. CDR3 coding DNA: TGCGCCAGCAGCTTGGTTGTAGAGGACAATGAGCAGTTCTTC.

The chain joins TRBV28 to TRBJ2-3; perhaps TRBD1 as D (6 bases). V gave up 6 bases and J gave up 5 bases, with 18 bases separating them. Germline CDR1 and CDR2: MDHEN and SYDVKM. This CDR3 has 15 amino acids. The CDR3 region has the DNA TGTGCCAGCAGGTCGGACTGGGGGCGAGTAGATACGCAGTATTTT. Its translation: CASRSDWGRVDTQYF.

This clone was found a few times. The chain is built from TRBV28 and TRBJ2-7; 10 bases agree with TRBD2. The CDR3 extends over 17 amino acids. Germline assignment: CDR1 MDHEN and CDR2 SYDVKM. V trimming: 2 bases; J trimming: 9 bases; junction bases outside the gene matches: 16. The CDR3 spells CASSLPSGRVAPKGQYF. The DNA for the CDR3 is TGTGCCAGCAGTTTACCTAGCGGGAGAGTAGCTCCCAAGGGGCAGTACTTC. Supplemented by reference TRBV28 and TRBJ2-7, the full variable domain reads DVKVTQSSRYLVKRTGEKVFLECVQDMDHENMFWYRQDPGLGLRLIYFSYDVKMKEKGDIPEGYSVSREKKERFSLILESASTNQTSMYLCASSLPSGRVAPKGQYFGPGTRLTVT.

The chain uses TRBV30 and TRBJ2-6; a possible D gene is TRBD2 (6 bases). V lost 4 bases, J lost 2 bases, and 15 bases lay in between. The CDR3 is 16 amino acids. In germline, CDR1 is GTSNPN, CDR2 SVGIG (reference sequence). CDR3: CAWKEGLAAGANVLTF. In DNA form, the CDR3 reads TGTGCCTGGAAGGAGGGTCTGGCTGCTGGGGCCAACGTCCTGACTTTC. Variable domain in full (rest from reference TRBV30 and TRBJ2-6): SQTIHQWPATLVQPVGSPLSLECTVEGTSNPNLYWYRQAAGRGLQLLFYSVGIGQISSEVPQNLSASRPQDRQFILSSKKLLLSDSGFYLCAWKEGLAAGANVLTFGAGSRLTVL.

Only a few counts were recorded for this clone. The chain has TRBV6-6 and TRBJ1-6; the D is unclear. V was cut by 6 bases and J by 8 bases, with 14 bases left in between. Looked up from germline, CDR1 is MNHNY and CDR2 is SVGAGI (reference sequence). This CDR3 is 14 amino acids long. CDR3 bases: TGTGCCAGCAGAATACAGAGATTGGATTCACCCCTCCACTTT. Protein: CASRIQRLDSPLHF.

This clone was recorded a few times. The chain recombines TRBV7-3 with TRBJ2-1, with D unresolved. Trimming removed 1 base from V and 7 bases from J, with 8 bases in between. The V gene's germline CDR1 is SGHTA and CDR2 FQGTGA. This CDR3 contains 13 residues. CDR3: CASSLNVGNEQFF. The CDR3 DNA is TGTGCCAGCAGCTTAAACGTCGGGAATGAGCAGTTCTTC.